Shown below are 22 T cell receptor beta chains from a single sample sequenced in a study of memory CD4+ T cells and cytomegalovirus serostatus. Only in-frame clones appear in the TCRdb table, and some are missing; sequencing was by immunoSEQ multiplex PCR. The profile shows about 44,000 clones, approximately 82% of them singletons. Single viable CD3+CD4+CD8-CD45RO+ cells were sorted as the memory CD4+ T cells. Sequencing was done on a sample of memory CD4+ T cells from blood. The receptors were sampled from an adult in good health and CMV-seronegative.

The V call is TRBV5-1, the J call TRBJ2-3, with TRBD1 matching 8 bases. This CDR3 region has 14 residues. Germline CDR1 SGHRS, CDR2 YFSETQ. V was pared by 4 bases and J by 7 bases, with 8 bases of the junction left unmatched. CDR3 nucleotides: TGCGCCAGCAGCACCGGACAGGGTACCTATACGCAGTATTTT. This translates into CASSTGQGTYTQYF.

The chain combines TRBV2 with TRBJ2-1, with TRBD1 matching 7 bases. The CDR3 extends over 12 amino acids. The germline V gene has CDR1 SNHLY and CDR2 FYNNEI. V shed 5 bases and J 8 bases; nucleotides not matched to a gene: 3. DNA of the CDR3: TGTGCCAGCAGTAAAGGGACAGATGAGCAGTTCTTC. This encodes CASSKGTDEQFF.

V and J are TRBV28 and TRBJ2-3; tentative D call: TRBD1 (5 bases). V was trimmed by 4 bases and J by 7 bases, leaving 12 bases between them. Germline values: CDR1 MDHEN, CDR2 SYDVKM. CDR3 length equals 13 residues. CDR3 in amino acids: CASSSWADNTQYF. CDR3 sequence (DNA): TGTGCCAGCAGTTCATGGGCGGACAATACGCAGTATTTT. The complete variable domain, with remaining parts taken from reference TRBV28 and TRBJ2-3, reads DVKVTQSSRYLVKRTGEKVFLECVQDMDHENMFWYRQDPGLGLRLIYFSYDVKMKEKGDIPEGYSVSREKKERFSLILESASTNQTSMYLCASSSWADNTQYFGPGTRLTVL.

The CDR3 region is CASSESLRTEAFF. CDR3 coding DNA: TGTGCCAGCAGTGAGTCACTGAGGACTGAAGCTTTCTTT. The chain is built from TRBV6-1 and TRBJ1-1; D remains ambiguous. Germline V lookup: CDR1 MNHNS, CDR2 SASEGT. V lost 3 bases to trimming and J lost 5 bases, with 10 bases between them. The CDR3 runs 13 residues.

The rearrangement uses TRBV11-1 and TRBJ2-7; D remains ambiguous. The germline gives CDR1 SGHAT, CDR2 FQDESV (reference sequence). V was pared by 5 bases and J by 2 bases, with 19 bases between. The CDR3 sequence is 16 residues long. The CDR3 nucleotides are TGTGCCAGCAGCCCTATATTTTGGGCCACTCCCTACGAGCAGTACTTC. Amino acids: CASSPIFWATPYEQYF.

The CDR3 loop reads CASSQWRGSYNEQFF. The CDR3 region has the DNA TGTGCCAGCAGCCAATGGCGGGGCTCCTACAATGAGCAGTTCTTC. The J gene is TRBJ2-1, the V gene TRBV14; D may be TRBD2 (6 bases). The V gene's germline CDR1 is SGHDN and CDR2 FVKESK. The CDR3 sequence is 15 residues long. Trimming removed 2 bases from V and 0 bases from J, with 8 bases in between.

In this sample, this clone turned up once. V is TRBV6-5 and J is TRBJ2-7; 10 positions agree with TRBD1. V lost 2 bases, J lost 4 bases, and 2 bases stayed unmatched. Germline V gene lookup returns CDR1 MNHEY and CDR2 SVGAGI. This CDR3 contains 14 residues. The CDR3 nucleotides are TGTGCCAGCAGTTACCTGGACAGGGGGTACGAGCAGTACTTC. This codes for CASSYLDRGYEQYF.

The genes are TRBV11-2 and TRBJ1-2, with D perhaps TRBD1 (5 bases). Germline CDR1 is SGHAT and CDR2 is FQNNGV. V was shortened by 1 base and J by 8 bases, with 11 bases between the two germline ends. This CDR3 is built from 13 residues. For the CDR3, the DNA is TGTGCCAGCAGCTTAGGACAGCCCCGGGGCTACACCTTC. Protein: CASSLGQPRGYTF.

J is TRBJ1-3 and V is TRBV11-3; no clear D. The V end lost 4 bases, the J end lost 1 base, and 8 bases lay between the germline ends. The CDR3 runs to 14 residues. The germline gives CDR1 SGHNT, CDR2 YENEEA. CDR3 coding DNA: TGTGCCAGCAGCTACATGGGATCTGGAAACACCATATATTTT. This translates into CASSYMGSGNTIYF.

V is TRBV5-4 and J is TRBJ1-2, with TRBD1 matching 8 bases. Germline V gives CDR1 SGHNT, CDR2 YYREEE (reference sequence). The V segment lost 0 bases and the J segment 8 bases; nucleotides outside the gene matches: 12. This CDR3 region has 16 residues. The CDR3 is CASSLASRDRSEGYTF. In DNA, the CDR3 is TGTGCCAGCAGCTTGGCCTCCCGGGACAGGTCGGAAGGCTACACCTTC.

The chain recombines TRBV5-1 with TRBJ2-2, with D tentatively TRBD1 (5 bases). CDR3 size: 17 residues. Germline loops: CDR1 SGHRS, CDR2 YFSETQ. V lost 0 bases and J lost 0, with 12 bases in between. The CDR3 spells CASSLGDRTSNTGELFF. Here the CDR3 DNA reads TGCGCCAGCAGCTTGGGTGACAGAACCTCGAACACCGGGGAGCTGTTTTTT.

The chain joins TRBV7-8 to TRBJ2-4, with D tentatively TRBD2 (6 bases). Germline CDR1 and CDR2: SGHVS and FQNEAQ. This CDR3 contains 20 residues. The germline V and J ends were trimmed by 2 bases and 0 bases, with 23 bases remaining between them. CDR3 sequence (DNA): TGTGCCAGCAGCTTAAGTCGATCGGGGGAGCGACAAATAGCCAAAAACATTCAGTACTTC. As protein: CASSLSRSGERQIAKNIQYF.

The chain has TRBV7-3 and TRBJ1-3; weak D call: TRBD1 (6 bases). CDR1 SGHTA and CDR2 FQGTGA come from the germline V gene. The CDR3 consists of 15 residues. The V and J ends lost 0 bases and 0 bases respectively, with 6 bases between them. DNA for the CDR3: TGTGCCAGCAGCTTAACAGGGGGCTCTGGAAACACCATATATTTT. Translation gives CASSLTGGSGNTIYF. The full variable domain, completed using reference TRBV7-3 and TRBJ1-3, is GAGVSQTPSNKVTEKGKYVELRCDPISGHTALYWYRQSLGQGPEFLIYFQGTGAADDSGLPNDRFFAVRPEGSVSTLKIQRTERGDSAVYLCASSLTGGSGNTIYFGEGSWLTVV.

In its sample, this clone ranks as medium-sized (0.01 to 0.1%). The CDR3 region is CASSQPPPSVGYTF. The CDR3 DNA is TGTGCCAGCAGCCAACCGCCCCCTTCGGTAGGCTACACCTTC. The J gene is TRBJ1-2, the V gene TRBV5-6, with no clear D. Germline V gene data show CDR1 as SGHDT and CDR2 as YYEEEE. The length of the CDR3 is 14 residues. Trimming pared 4 bases from V and 8 bases from J, leaving 18 bases between.

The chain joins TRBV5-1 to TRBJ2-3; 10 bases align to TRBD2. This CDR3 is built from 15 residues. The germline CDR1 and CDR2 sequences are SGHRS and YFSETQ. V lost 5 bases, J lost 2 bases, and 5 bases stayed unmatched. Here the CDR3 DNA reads TGCGCCAGCAGTAGGACTAGCGGAAACACAGATACGCAGTATTTT. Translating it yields CASSRTSGNTDTQYF.

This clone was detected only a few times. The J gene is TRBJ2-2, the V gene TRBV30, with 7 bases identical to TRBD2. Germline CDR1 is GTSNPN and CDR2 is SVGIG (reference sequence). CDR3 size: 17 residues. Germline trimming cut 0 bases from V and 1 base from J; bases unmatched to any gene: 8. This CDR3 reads CAWSVRSGTVNTGELFF. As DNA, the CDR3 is TGTGCCTGGAGTGTAAGGAGCGGGACCGTGAACACCGGGGAGCTGTTTTTT.

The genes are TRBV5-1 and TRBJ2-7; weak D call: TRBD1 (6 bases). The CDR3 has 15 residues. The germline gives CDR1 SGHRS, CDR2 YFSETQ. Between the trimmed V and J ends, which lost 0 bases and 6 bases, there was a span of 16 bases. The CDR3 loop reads CASSLVGQGSGEQYF. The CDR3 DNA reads TGCGCCAGCAGCTTGGTAGGGCAGGGGAGCGGCGAGCAGTACTTC.

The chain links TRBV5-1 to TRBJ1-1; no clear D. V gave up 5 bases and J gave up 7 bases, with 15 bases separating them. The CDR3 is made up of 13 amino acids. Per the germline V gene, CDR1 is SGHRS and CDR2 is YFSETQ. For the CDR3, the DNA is TGCGCCAGCAGTACCGGGCCCTCTGATGAAGCTTTCTTT. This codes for CASSTGPSDEAFF.

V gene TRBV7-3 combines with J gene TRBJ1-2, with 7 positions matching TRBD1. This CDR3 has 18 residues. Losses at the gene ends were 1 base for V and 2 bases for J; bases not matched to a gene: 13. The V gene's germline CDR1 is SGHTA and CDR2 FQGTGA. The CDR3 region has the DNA TGTGCCAGCAGCTTAAGCCCCACGGCCGGGACAGAAAACTATGGCTACACCTTC. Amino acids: CASSLSPTAGTENYGYTF.

The CDR3 DNA reads TGTGCCAGCAGGCCCGCAGGGACCGGGGAGCTGTTTTTT. Its protein is CASRPAGTGELFF. The chain links TRBV7-8 to TRBJ2-2, with a possible D match to TRBD1 (5 bases). V was pared by 6 bases and J by 5 bases, with 10 bases between. Germline loops: CDR1 SGHVS, CDR2 FQNEAQ. This CDR3 comprises 13 residues.

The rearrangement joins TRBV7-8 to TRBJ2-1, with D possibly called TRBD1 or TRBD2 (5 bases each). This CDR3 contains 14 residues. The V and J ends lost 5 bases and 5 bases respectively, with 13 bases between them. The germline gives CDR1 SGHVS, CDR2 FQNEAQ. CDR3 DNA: TGTGCCAGCAGCAGCCGGGACCAGAACAATGAGCAGTTCTTC. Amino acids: CASSSRDQNNEQFF. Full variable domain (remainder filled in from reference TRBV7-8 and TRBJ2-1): GAGVSQSPRYKVAKRGQDVALRCDPISGHVSLFWYQQALGQGPEFLTYFQNEAQLDKSGLPSDRFFAERPEGSVSTLKIQRTQQEDSAVYLCASSSRDQNNEQFFGPGTRLTVL.

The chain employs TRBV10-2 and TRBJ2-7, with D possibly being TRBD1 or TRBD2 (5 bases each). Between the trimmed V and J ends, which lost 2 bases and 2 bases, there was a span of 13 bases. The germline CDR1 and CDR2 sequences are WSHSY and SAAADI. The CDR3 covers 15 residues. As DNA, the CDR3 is TGCGCCAGCAGTGAGCCGGGACGGAAAGCCTACGAGCAGTACTTC. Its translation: CASSEPGRKAYEQYF.